This TCR beta chain was sequenced during a study of patients and donors after allogeneic stem cell transplantation. The V and J ends lost 1 base and 2 bases, in that order; junction bases with no gene match: 6. Germline lookup yields CDR1 SQVTM and CDR2 ANQGSEA. The CDR3 runs to 15 residues. Using its own MiXCR run on the RT-PCR reads, TCRdb lists one record per CDR3 protein. This sample carries about a million distinct CDR3 sequences, about a sixth of them seen once, and the ten largest clones take around 6%. The table lists this clonotype with a few counts. The V gene is TRBV29-1, the J gene TRBJ2-7; 9 nucleotides agree with TRBD2. The source of this sequence is a human donor who was either an allogeneic HSCT recipient or a stem cell or donor lymphocyte infusion donor (not recorded which). It is not recorded whose cells these are; they may come from a transplant donor. The sample was blood, either unsorted or a sorted T cell fraction (not recorded which). The CDR3 coding sequence is TGCAGCGTTGAAGGGCGGCTAGCGGGGACCTACGAGCAGTACTTC. The encoded protein is CSVEGRLAGTYEQYF.